Listed below are T cell receptor beta chains from one sample, sequenced in a study of cytomegalovirus exposure and HLA in healthy donors. Libraries were prepared by immunoSEQ multiplex PCR; TCRdb keeps only in-frame clonotypes and omits some of them. This sample yields some 240,000 clones, of which approximately 80% are seen a single time; 3.8% belongs to the top ten. Sequencing used PBMCs. The receptor set was obtained from a male donor in good health and CMV-seronegative. Each CDR3 is given with its conserved first and last residue. A D gene is named only where the DNA matches it firmly. A row's size may be missing; if present it is once, few, many or a size class.

clone_size | d_call | j_call | v_call | cdr3_aa | cdr3_nt
NA | NA | TRBJ2-7 | TRBV14 | CASSQDTGLHKYF | TGTGCCAGCAGCCAAGATACAGGGTTACACAAGTACTTC
NA | TRBD1 | TRBJ2-2 | TRBV28 | CASIGQGAGGELFF | TGTGCCAGTATTGGACAGGGGGCTGGCGGGGAGCTGTTTTTT
NA | TRBD1 | TRBJ2-7 | TRBV19 | CASSIVDRERIFF | TGTGCCAGTAGTATAGTCGACAGGGAGAGGATTTTTTTC
once | TRBD2 | TRBJ2-1 | TRBV6-5 | CASRSSGLQFF | TGTGCCAGCAGATCTAGCGGCTTGCAGTTCTTC
NA | NA | TRBJ2-4 | TRBV6-1 | CASSLPLTIQYF | TGTGCCAGCAGTTTGCCCCTAACCATTCAGTACTTC
NA | TRBD2 | TRBJ2-1 | TRBV5-6 | CASSLISGRTNEQFF | TGTGCCAGCAGCTTGATTAGCGGGAGAACGAATGAGCAGTTCTTC
few | NA | TRBJ1-4 | TRBV6-1 | CASSEAGGFEKLFF | TGTGCCAGCAGTGAAGCGGGCGGGTTTGAAAAACTGTTTTTT
NA | NA | TRBJ1-2 | TRBV29-1 | CSGSAGSPGNYGYTF | TGCAGCGGTTCCGCCGGGTCCCCTGGAAACTATGGCTACACCTTC
NA | TRBD2 | TRBJ2-2 | TRBV18 | CASSPGLAGNTGELFF | TGTGCCAGCTCACCCGGACTAGCGGGCAACACCGGGGAGCTGTTTTTT
NA | NA | TRBJ2-7 | TRBV6-5 | CASSTVNREQYF | TGTGCCAGCAGCACGGTCAACAGGGAGCAGTACTTC
few | NA | TRBJ2-5 | TRBV6-1 | CASRPMTSQETQYF | TGTGCCAGCAGGCCCATGACTAGTCAAGAGACCCAGTACTTC
NA | NA | TRBJ1-1 | TRBV6-5 | CASIREERGTEAFF | TGTGCCAGCATAAGGGAGGAAAGAGGGACTGAAGCTTTCTTT
NA | TRBD1 | TRBJ2-2 | TRBV19 | CASSIRQGGNGELFF | TGTGCCAGTAGTATAAGACAGGGTGGAAACGGGGAGCTGTTTTTT
once | NA | TRBJ2-3 | TRBV5-1 | CAHAFRGVGGDTQYF | TGCGCCCACGCCTTCCGGGGAGTCGGGGGAGATACGCAGTATTTT
NA | TRBD2 | TRBJ2-2 | TRBV19 | CASSRTGLAGPNTGELFF | TGTGCCAGTAGTAGAACGGGACTAGCGGGACCGAACACCGGGGAGCTGTTTTTT
NA | TRBD2 | TRBJ2-7 | TRBV18 | CASSPSGTSGLYEQYF | TGTGCCAGCTCACCATCCGGGACTAGCGGGCTTTACGAGCAGTACTTC
NA | TRBD2 | TRBJ2-1 | TRBV7-6 | CASSLEGLAGEQFF | TGTGCCAGCAGCTTAGAGGGACTAGCGGGTGAGCAGTTCTTC
NA | TRBD2 | TRBJ2-1 | TRBV4-2 | CASSQDNREDEQFF | TGTGCCAGCAGCCAAGATAATCGGGAGGATGAGCAGTTCTTC
NA | NA | TRBJ2-7 | TRBV11-2 | CASSSDFSYEQYF | TGTGCCAGCAGCTCGGACTTTTCCTACGAGCAGTACTTC
NA | TRBD1 | TRBJ1-2 | TRBV5-1 | CTSSSGQGEGPTF | TGCACCAGCAGCTCGGGACAGGGAGAAGGCCCCACCTTC
few | NA | TRBJ2-5 | TRBV13 | CASSLGAGNQETQYF | TGTGCCAGCAGCCTAGGGGCAGGGAACCAAGAGACCCAGTACTTC
few | NA | TRBJ1-1 | TRBV6-6 | CASSSSSSGAFF | TGTGCCAGCAGTTCCTCGAGCTCGGGGGCTTTCTTT
NA | TRBD2 | TRBJ2-1 | TRBV19 | CASSIVGSGRDEQFF | TGTGCCAGTAGTATAGTCGGTAGCGGGAGGGATGAGCAGTTCTTC
NA | NA | TRBJ1-4 | TRBV28 | CASSLSGRADEKLFF | TGTGCCAGCAGTTTGTCGGGCAGGGCGGATGAAAAACTGTTTTTT
NA | NA | TRBJ2-7 | TRBV7-9 | CSSRFQDYEQYF | TGTTCCAGCAGATTTCAGGACTACGAGCAGTACTTC
NA | NA | TRBJ2-7 | TRBV18 | CASSPGLAYEQYF | TGTGCCAGCTCACCAGGGCTTGCCTACGAGCAGTACTTC
NA | NA | TRBJ2-4 | TRBV27 | CASSPSGVAAKNIQYF | TGTGCCAGCAGCCCCAGCGGCGTAGCAGCCAAAAACATTCAGTACTTC
NA | TRBD1 | TRBJ2-6 | TRBV28 | CASSLSVRGWGANVLTF | TGTGCCAGCAGTTTATCCGTCAGGGGGTGGGGGGCCAACGTCCTGACTTTC
NA | TRBD1 | TRBJ2-5 | TRBV29-1 | CSVNRDSQETQYF | TGCAGCGTTAACCGGGACAGCCAAGAGACCCAGTACTTC
few | TRBD1 | TRBJ2-7 | TRBV6-5 | CASSYGQGREQYF | TGTGCCAGCAGTTATGGACAGGGTAGGGAGCAGTACTTC
NA | NA | TRBJ2-2 | TRBV15 | CATSSRTGNTGELFF | TGTGCCACCAGCTCTCGGACTGGGAACACCGGGGAGCTGTTTTTT
NA | NA | TRBJ2-3 | TRBV18 | CASSARDSRAQYF | TGTGCCAGCTCAGCCCGGGACTCCAGAGCGCAGTATTTT
few | TRBD2 | TRBJ2-7 | TRBV28 | CASSLGGLRNEQYF | TGTGCCAGCAGTTTGGGAGGGCTAAGGAACGAGCAGTACTTC
NA | TRBD2 | TRBJ2-5 | TRBV27 | CASSLYTMSGGVETQYF | TGTGCCAGCAGTTTATATACGATGAGTGGGGGGGTGGAGACCCAGTACTTC
NA | NA | TRBJ1-5 | TRBV6-5 | CASSERQGNQPQHF | TGTGCCAGCAGTGAAAGGCAGGGCAATCAGCCCCAGCATTTT
NA | NA | TRBJ1-1 | TRBV7-3 | CASRGGQNTEAFF | TGTGCCAGCAGGGGTGGACAGAACACTGAAGCTTTCTTT
NA | NA | TRBJ1-1 | TRBV5-1 | CASSLRASGTEAFF | TGCGCCAGCAGCCTCAGGGCTAGTGGGACTGAAGCTTTCTTT
few | NA | TRBJ2-1 | TRBV19 | CASSKTGLPFVEQFF | TGTGCCAGTAGTAAAACAGGGTTACCGTTTGTCGAGCAGTTCTTC
NA | NA | TRBJ1-5 | TRBV6-1 | CASKEGVGNQPQHF | TGTGCCAGCAAGGAGGGTGTAGGCAATCAGCCCCAGCATTTT
NA | TRBD2 | TRBJ2-5 | TRBV9 | CASSGSGTSQETQYF | TGTGCCAGCAGCGGCTCCGGGACTAGCCAAGAGACCCAGTACTTC
NA | NA | TRBJ2-7 | TRBV4-1 | CASSQSRGRGGYEQYF | TGCGCCAGCAGCCAATCAAGAGGCAGGGGCGGCTACGAGCAGTACTTC
NA | NA | TRBJ2-2 | TRBV19 | CASSIRAGDRNTGELFF | TGTGCCAGTAGTATTAGAGCAGGGGACCGAAACACCGGGGAGCTGTTTTTT
few | TRBD1 | TRBJ1-2 | TRBV6-5 | CASRLQGRGYTF | TGTGCCAGCAGGCTACAGGGGCGCGGCTACACCTTC
NA | NA | TRBJ2-3 | TRBV5-1 | CASSLWRGGDTQYF | TGCGCCAGCAGCCTTTGGAGAGGCGGAGATACGCAGTATTTT
NA | TRBD2 | TRBJ2-7 | TRBV19 | CASRTSGIFDEQYF | TGTGCCAGTAGGACGAGCGGGATATTCGACGAGCAGTACTTC
NA | NA | TRBJ1-3 | TRBV19 | CASRQLTASTGNTIYF | TGTGCCAGCAGGCAGCTTACCGCTTCCACTGGAAACACCATATATTTT
NA | TRBD2 | TRBJ2-7 | TRBV5-1 | CASSLEAPGLAYEQYF | TGCGCCAGCAGCTTGGAGGCACCGGGACTAGCTTACGAGCAGTACTTC
NA | TRBD2 | TRBJ2-3 | TRBV6-4 | CASSDSAGKDTQYF | TGTGCCAGCAGTGACTCAGCGGGAAAAGATACGCAGTATTTT
NA | NA | TRBJ2-1 | TRBV5-1 | CASSLNGNTPSEQFF | TGCGCCAGCAGCTTAAACGGGAACACCCCATCCGAGCAGTTCTTC
NA | NA | TRBJ1-3 | TRBV14 | CASSHRAHLSGNTIYF | TGTGCCAGCAGCCATAGAGCGCACCTCTCTGGAAACACCATATATTTT